Listed here are 11 T cell receptor beta chains from one sample, sequenced in a study of Ad26.COV2.S vaccination and SARS-CoV-2 variants. Produced via immunoSEQ multiplex PCR; TCRdb's table is partial and in-frame only. The sample holds a few hundred thousand clones, 90% seen once. The sample's treatment: some 20 received Ad26.COV2.S at low or high dose, single or two shots; 5 received placebo; per-sample allocation not given. Day 63 following the first vaccine or placebo injection was when the samples were taken. The sequences come from peripheral blood, collected in a trial of Ad26.COV2.S vaccine versus placebo. These receptors originate from a person aged 18-65 years who received the Ad26.COV2.S COVID-19 vaccine or a placebo.

The genes are TRBV29-1 and TRBJ1-4, with 8 bases aligning to TRBD1. CDR3 length equals 15 residues. The germline V gene encodes CDR1 SQVTM and CDR2 ANQGSEA. V trimming: 5 bases; J trimming: 5 bases; junction bases outside the gene matches: 10. CDR3 DNA: TGCAGCGTTACCATAAGGACAGGGCCGAATGAAAAACTGTTTTTT. The encoded protein is CSVTIRTGPNEKLFF.

The genes are TRBV5-4 and TRBJ2-3; 7 bases map to TRBD2. Trimming cost V 4 bases and J 2 bases; bases outside gene matches: 10. The CDR3 length is 16 residues. The germline gives CDR1 SGHNT, CDR2 YYREEE (reference sequence). CDR3 sequence (DNA): TGTGCCAGCAGCCTAGCCAGCGGGGTTGACACAGATACGCAGTATTTT. It is translated as CASSLASGVDTDTQYF.

The V call is TRBV27, the J call TRBJ2-3, with TRBD2 matching over 12 bases. J gave up 0 bases and V 2 bases, and 0 bases lay outside the gene matches. CDR1 is MNHEY, CDR2 SMNVEV, per germline (reference sequence). The CDR3 sequence is 16 residues long. Written as DNA, the CDR3 is TGTGCCAGCAGTTTAACTAGCGGGAGGAGCACAGATACGCAGTATTTT. This codes for CASSLTSGRSTDTQYF.

The chain is built from TRBV15 and TRBJ2-5; 7 nucleotides match TRBD2. Germline trimming cut 0 bases from V and 5 bases from J; bases unmatched to any gene: 6. Germline V gene lookup returns CDR1 LNHNV and CDR2 YYDKDF (reference sequence). The CDR3 covers 15 residues. The CDR3 loop is CATSRDKTSWETQYF. In DNA, the CDR3 is TGTGCCACCAGCAGAGATAAGACTAGCTGGGAGACCCAGTACTTC. Using reference TRBV15 and TRBJ2-5 for the parts outside the CDR3, the full variable domain is DAMVIQNPRYQVTQFGKPVTLSCSQTLNHNVMYWYQQKSSQAPKLLFHYYDKDFNNEADTPDNFQSRRPNTSFCFLDIRSPGLGDTAMYLCATSRDKTSWETQYFGPGTRLLVL.

This clone was detected once. The chain carries TRBV19 and TRBJ2-1; D not certain. The CDR3 spans 15 residues. The V and J ends lost 1 base and 0 bases respectively, with 7 bases between them. Germline loops: CDR1 LNHDA, CDR2 SQIVND (reference sequence). The CDR3: CASSIGQTSYNEQFF. DNA for the CDR3: TGTGCCAGTAGTATAGGCCAAACCTCCTACAATGAGCAGTTCTTC.

This chain links TRBV9 with TRBJ2-1, with 12 bases fitting TRBD2. Trimming removed 5 bases from V and 9 bases from J; junction bases left unmatched: 6. Germline loops: CDR1 SGDLS, CDR2 YYNGEE. The CDR3 is 14 residues long. Here the CDR3 DNA reads TGTGCCAGCAGTAGACTAGCGGGAGTTGGTGAGCAGTTCTTC. Residues: CASSRLAGVGEQFF.

This clone was seen a handful of times. The chain carries TRBV7-9 and TRBJ2-3, with D perhaps assigned TRBD1 or TRBD2 (5 bases each). This CDR3 region has 15 residues. CDR1 is SEHNR and CDR2 is FQNEAQ in the germline V gene (reference sequence). V was shortened by 1 base and J by 5 bases, with 13 bases between the two germline ends. The DNA for the CDR3 is TGTGCCAGCAGCTTAGTGGCCAGAGGGGTAGATACGCAGTATTTT. It translates to CASSLVARGVDTQYF.

The genes are TRBV12-3 or TRBV12-4 and TRBJ2-7; tentatively, D is TRBD1 (5 bases). CDR3 length equals 13 residues. Trimming removed 4 bases from V and 3 bases from J, with 10 bases in between. The CDR3 region has the DNA TGTGCCAGCAGTTCCCTTCAGGGCTACGAGCAGTACTTC. Translated, it gives CASSSLQGYEQYF.

This chain joins TRBV7-8 and TRBJ2-5; D gene ambiguous. V lost 1 base to trimming and J lost 5 bases, with 8 bases between them. The germline gives CDR1 SGHVS, CDR2 FQNEAQ. The CDR3 spans 13 residues. The CDR3 here is CASSLVLGETQYF. CDR3 DNA: TGTGCCAGCAGCTTAGTTCTGGGGGAGACCCAGTACTTC.

The CDR3 DNA follows: TGTGCCAGCAGCTTAGACGGGACAGCACACTATGGCTACACCTTC. It encodes CASSLDGTAHYGYTF. The chain joins TRBV7-9 to TRBJ1-2, with 7 bases aligning to TRBD1. V was pared by 1 base and J by 3 bases, with 5 bases of the junction left unmatched. The CDR3 runs 15 residues. CDR1 and CDR2 (germline): SEHNR, FQNEAQ (reference sequence).

This chain uses TRBV25-1 with TRBJ2-2, with no clear D. This CDR3 has 17 amino acids. CDR1 is MGHDK and CDR2 is SYGVNS in the germline V gene. CDR3 sequence (DNA): TGTGCTAATGTGAGGTATGGGAAGGGTGGCAACACCGGGGAGCTGTTTTTT. Encoded protein: CANVRYGKGGNTGELFF. The entire variable domain, with the rest obtained from reference TRBV25-1 and TRBJ2-2, is as follows: EADIYQTPRYLVIGTGKKITLECSQTMGHDKMYWYQQDPGMELHLIHYSYGVNSTEKGDLSSESTVSRIRTEHFPLTLESARPSHTSQYLCANVRYGKGGNTGELFFGEGSRLTVL.